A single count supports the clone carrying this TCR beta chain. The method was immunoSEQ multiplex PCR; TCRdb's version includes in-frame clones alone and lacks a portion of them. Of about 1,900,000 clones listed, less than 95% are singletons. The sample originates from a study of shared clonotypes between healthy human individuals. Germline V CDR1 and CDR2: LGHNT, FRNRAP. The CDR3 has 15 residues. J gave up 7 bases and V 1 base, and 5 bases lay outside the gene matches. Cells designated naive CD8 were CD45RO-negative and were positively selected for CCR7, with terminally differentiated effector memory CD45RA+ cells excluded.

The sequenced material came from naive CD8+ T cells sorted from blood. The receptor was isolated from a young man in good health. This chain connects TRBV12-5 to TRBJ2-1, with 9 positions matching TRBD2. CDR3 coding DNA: TGTGCTAGTGGTTTGGGAGGCGGGAGGGTAAATGAGCAGTTCTTC. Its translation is CASGLGGGRVNEQFF.